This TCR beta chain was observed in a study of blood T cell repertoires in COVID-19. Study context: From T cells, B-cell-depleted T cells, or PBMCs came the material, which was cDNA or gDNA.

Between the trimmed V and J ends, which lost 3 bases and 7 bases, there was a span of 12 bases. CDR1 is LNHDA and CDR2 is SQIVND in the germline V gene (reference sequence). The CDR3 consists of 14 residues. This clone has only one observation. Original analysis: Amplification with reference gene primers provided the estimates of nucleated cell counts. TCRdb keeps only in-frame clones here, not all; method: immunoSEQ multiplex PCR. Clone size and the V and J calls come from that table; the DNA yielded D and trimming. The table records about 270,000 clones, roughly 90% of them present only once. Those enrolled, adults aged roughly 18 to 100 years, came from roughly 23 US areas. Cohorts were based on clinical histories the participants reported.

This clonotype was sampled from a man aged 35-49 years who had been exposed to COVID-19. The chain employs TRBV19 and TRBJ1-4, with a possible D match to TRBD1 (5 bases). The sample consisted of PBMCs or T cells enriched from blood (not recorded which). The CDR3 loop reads CASSMPGYGEKLFF. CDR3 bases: TGTGCCAGTAGTATGCCAGGGTACGGTGAAAAACTGTTTTTT.